Following are 21 T cell receptor beta chains from one sample sequenced in a study of cytomegalovirus exposure and HLA in healthy donors. Primers for the PCR totalled 60 Vbeta and 13 Jbeta. This table comes from immunoSEQ multiplex PCR, and its TCRdb copy is limited to in-frame clones, with some not included. The sample yields 90,000 to 130,000 clones, around 80% seen once. The source material was PBMCs. The receptors here all came from a woman aged 55-69 years in good health and CMV-seropositive.

V and J are TRBV7-2 and TRBJ2-5; 11 bases fit TRBD2. Germline-derived CDR1 and CDR2 are SGHTA and FQGNSA. The J segment lost 6 bases and the V segment lost 5 bases, leaving 8 bases of the junction unmatched. This CDR3 is 15 amino acids long. This chain's CDR3 is CASSQTSGTDQTQYF. The CDR3 DNA follows: TGTGCCAGCAGCCAGACTAGCGGGACGGATCAGACCCAGTACTTC.

In its sample, this clone was seen a few times. The chain combines TRBV6-4 with TRBJ2-1; possibly TRBD2 for D (5 bases). Germline V CDR1 and CDR2: MRHNA, SNTAGT. The CDR3 is 16 residues long. Trimming stripped 0 bases from V and 0 bases from J, with 9 bases between. The DNA of the CDR3 is TGTGCCAGCAGTGACTCGGGAGCGGTCTCCTACAATGAGCAGTTCTTC. This gives the protein CASSDSGAVSYNEQFF.

This chain links TRBV5-5 with TRBJ1-1; 7 bases match TRBD1. The CDR3 runs to 14 residues. Germline CDR1 and CDR2: SGHKS and YYEKEE (reference sequence). The ends lost 4 bases at V and 1 base at J; junction bases unmatched: 4. This chain's CDR3 is CASSRGQQNTEAFF. CDR3 nucleotides: TGTGCCAGCAGCAGGGGACAGCAGAACACTGAAGCTTTCTTT.

The chain is built from TRBV2 and TRBJ2-1, with no clear D. Germline lookup yields CDR1 SNHLY and CDR2 FYNNEI. The CDR3 runs to 11 residues. Trimming cost V 5 bases and J 8 bases, with 7 bases left between them. CDR3 nucleotide sequence: TGTGCCAGCAGTTCATTTTATGAGCAGTTCTTC. Protein product: CASSSFYEQFF. Based on the CDR3 plus reference TRBV2 and TRBJ2-1, the full variable domain is EPEVTQTPSHQVTQMGQEVILRCVPISNHLYFYWYRQILGQKVEFLVSFYNNEISEKSEIFDDQFSVERPDGSNFTLKIRSTKLEDSAMYFCASSSFYEQFFGPGTRLTVL.

Comments on this clone: In the same sample, other DNA sequences code for this CDR3. The chain has TRBV2 and TRBJ2-1; TRBD1 agrees at 7 bases. The CDR3 is 13 residues long. V trimming: 4 bases; J trimming: 8 bases; junction bases outside the gene matches: 5. Germline V lookup: CDR1 SNHLY, CDR2 FYNNEI. CDR3 protein: CASSGTGFYEQFF. The CDR3 DNA is TGTGCCAGCAGTGGGACAGGTTTCTATGAGCAGTTCTTC.

Only a few counts were recorded for this clone. The rearrangement uses TRBV6-6 and TRBJ2-5; 8 bases are a match to TRBD1. The CDR3 is 12 residues long. In germline, CDR1 is MNHNY, CDR2 SVGAGI (reference sequence). With V trimmed by 7 bases and J by 5 bases, 3 bases remained unmatched. In nucleotides, the CDR3 is TGTGCCAGCAACCGACAGGGGGAGACCCAGTACTTC. Its translation is CASNRQGETQYF.

This clone showed up just once. The rearrangement joins TRBV27 to TRBJ1-4; 11 bases map to TRBD1. The CDR3 is 18 residues long. Germline assignment: CDR1 MNHEY and CDR2 SMNVEV (reference sequence). V shed 5 bases and J 0 bases; nucleotides not matched to a gene: 8. CDR3 sequence: CASSTRTGGDPTNEKLFF. The CDR3 coding sequence is TGTGCCAGCAGTACCAGGACAGGGGGCGACCCAACTAATGAAAAACTGTTTTTT.

This clone was counted once. The CDR3 DNA follows: TGTGCCAGCAGCAAAGACAGGGGGCTCGGGCAGCCCCAGCATTTT. This sequence encodes CASSKDRGLGQPQHF. The gene calls are TRBV2 and TRBJ1-5; TRBD1 matches at 10 bases. Germline lookup yields CDR1 SNHLY and CDR2 FYNNEI. This CDR3 is 15 amino acids long. V shed 6 bases and J 7 bases; nucleotides not matched to a gene: 9.

This chain uses TRBV6-5 with TRBJ2-3; D possibly corresponds to TRBD2 (7 bases). The V gene's germline CDR1 is MNHEY and CDR2 SVGAGI. Trimming took off 6 bases at V and 6 bases at J, with 16 bases between the two ends. The CDR3 sequence is 14 residues long. This CDR3 is CASREAGRGDTQYF. CDR3 nucleotide sequence: TGTGCCAGCAGGGAAGCGGGGAGGGGGGATACGCAGTATTTT.

The V gene is TRBV6-1, the J gene TRBJ1-1, with 12 bases lining up with TRBD1. CDR1 is MNHNS and CDR2 is SASEGT in the germline V gene. The CDR3 has 14 amino acids. V was pared by 8 bases and J by 2 bases, with 3 bases of the junction left unmatched. The CDR3 coding sequence is TGTGCCAGCTGGGACAGGGGGCTTAACACTGAAGCTTTCTTT. This translates into CASWDRGLNTEAFF.

The chain carries TRBV10-3 and TRBJ1-2; 9 bases match TRBD1. Germline lookup yields CDR1 ENHRY and CDR2 SYGVKD. V trimming: 5 bases; J trimming: 8 bases; junction bases outside the gene matches: 9. The CDR3 spans 14 residues. CDR3 residues: CAISKTGGHEGYTF. In DNA, the CDR3 is TGTGCCATCAGTAAAACAGGGGGCCACGAGGGCTACACCTTC.

This clone was found a few times. The gene calls are TRBV7-9 and TRBJ2-7; no reliable D call. CDR1 and CDR2 (germline): SEHNR, FQNEAQ (reference sequence). This CDR3 region has 11 residues. Trimming cost V 1 base and J 7 bases, with 5 bases left between them. For the CDR3, the DNA is TGTGCCAGCAGCTTAGAGCGAGAGCAGTACTTC. Translating it yields CASSLEREQYF.

The rearrangement links TRBV2 to TRBJ2-5; 11 bases are a match to TRBD1. From germline, CDR1 is SNHLY and CDR2 FYNNEI. The V gene end was trimmed by 6 bases and the J gene end by 5 bases; junction bases not matched to a gene: 5. This CDR3 region has 14 residues. In DNA form, the CDR3 reads TGTGCCAGCAGGCTGGACAGGGGGCTTGAGACCCAGTACTTC. It specifies CASRLDRGLETQYF.

The chain uses TRBV7-3 and TRBJ2-3; 9 bases fit TRBD1. With 9 bases clipped from V and 5 bases from J, the junction kept 6 bases outside the gene matches. Per germline, CDR1 SGHTA and CDR2 FQGTGA. There are 13 residues in the CDR3. The CDR3 DNA follows: TGTGCCAGTGCACAGGGGGCCGGAGATACGCAGTATTTT. Its translation: CASAQGAGDTQYF.

This chain links TRBV28 with TRBJ2-1; 8 bases are shared with TRBD2. V was pared by 5 bases and J by 7 bases, with 10 bases of the junction left unmatched. Germline CDR1 reads MDHEN; CDR2 reads SYDVKM. The CDR3 spans 15 residues. The CDR3 bases are TGTGCCAGCAGTACACCGGGACTAGTTATAAATGAGCAGTTCTTC. Protein sequence: CASSTPGLVINEQFF.

The V gene is TRBV5-5, the J gene TRBJ1-4, with 7 bases aligning to TRBD1. The CDR3 length is 16 residues. J lost 6 bases, V lost 3 bases, and 11 bases had no gene match. The germline gives CDR1 SGHKS, CDR2 YYEKEE (reference sequence). The CDR3 loop reads CASSSGYRGGYEKLFF. Here the CDR3 DNA reads TGTGCCAGCAGCTCCGGATACAGGGGAGGTTATGAAAAACTGTTTTTT.

The V call is TRBV28, the J call TRBJ2-2; 7 bases fit TRBD1. V lost 5 bases and J lost 0; bases outside the gene matches: 6. The length of the CDR3 is 16 residues. The germline V gene encodes CDR1 MDHEN and CDR2 SYDVKM. The CDR3 sequence is CASSRFGTANTGELFF. CDR3 DNA: TGTGCCAGCAGTCGATTCGGGACAGCGAACACCGGGGAGCTGTTTTTT.

V gene TRBV6-5 combines with J gene TRBJ1-5, with 7 bases lining up with TRBD1. Looked up from germline, CDR1 is MNHEY and CDR2 is SVGAGI. The CDR3 runs to 15 residues. V dropped 5 bases and J dropped 5; count of bases not matched to a gene: 9. The CDR3 bases are TGTGCCAGCAGTCGACAGGGCTATCTCCATCAGCCCCAGCATTTT. It codes for CASSRQGYLHQPQHF.

The V and J genes are TRBV27 and TRBJ2-1; TRBD2 matches 12 bases. This CDR3 spans 17 amino acids. Germline V gene lookup returns CDR1 MNHEY and CDR2 SMNVEV (reference sequence). J was trimmed by 6 bases and V by 4 bases; bases with no gene match: 10. DNA of the CDR3: TGTGCCAGCAGTTCTAGCGGGAGGGCCGGGCGTCGCAATGAGCAGTTCTTC. Translated, it gives CASSSSGRAGRRNEQFF.

The rearrangement uses TRBV9 and TRBJ1-3; D not resolved. The CDR3 has 17 amino acids. Germline CDR1 reads SGDLS; CDR2 reads YYNGEE. The V end was cut by 1 base, the J end by 3 bases, with 17 bases between. The CDR3 bases are TGTGCCAGCAGCGTAAGCGTCACCGAGGCTTTTGGAAACACCATATATTTT. This sequence encodes CASSVSVTEAFGNTIYF.

V and J are TRBV9 and TRBJ2-1; 7 bases are shared with TRBD2. The germline V gene encodes CDR1 SGDLS and CDR2 YYNGEE. The V and J ends lost 1 base and 0 bases, in that order; junction bases with no gene match: 4. This CDR3 comprises 16 residues. In DNA form, the CDR3 reads TGTGCCAGCAGCGTACTAGCGGCCAGCTCCTACAATGAGCAGTTCTTC. Its protein is CASSVLAASSYNEQFF.